Following are 3 T cell receptor beta chains from one sample sequenced in a study of blood T cells in healthy people across ages. Using a J-beta primer mix together with a sample-barcoded 5' primer, a second PCR was run for roughly 6 to 12 cycles. One entry per CDR3 protein, called by TCRdb with MiXCR from the 5' RACE reads. The sample lists approximately 800,000 distinct CDR3 sequences, 58% occurring once. The source material was blood. The receptor set was obtained from a man in his thirties or forties in good health.

This clonotype has ten or more counts. The chain couples TRBV5-6 to TRBJ1-2; TRBD1 is a possible D gene (5 bases). CDR1 and CDR2 (germline): SGHDT, YYEEEE. This CDR3 contains 12 residues. The V end lost 5 bases, the J end lost 3 bases, and 8 bases lay between the germline ends. The CDR3 nucleotides are TGTGCCAGCAGTCCGGGGGACTATGGCTACACCTTC. Its translation: CASSPGDYGYTF.

This clonotype has a single count. The chain combines TRBV20-1 with TRBJ2-4; 7 bases match TRBD2. The J call is doubtful: the DNA matches TRBJ2-5 better. The CDR3 has 15 residues. Germline assignment: CDR1 DFQATT and CDR2 SNEGSKA (reference sequence). CDR3: CSARASGTSWETQYF. The CDR3 nucleotides are TGCAGTGCAAGGGCTAGCGGCACCTCCTGGGAGACCCAGTACTTC.

The rearrangement links TRBV9 to TRBJ2-5, with D perhaps given as TRBD1 or TRBD2 (5 bases each). Trimming pared 0 bases from V and 4 bases from J, leaving 16 bases between. The V gene's germline CDR1 is SGDLS and CDR2 YYNGEE. This CDR3 comprises 16 residues. CDR3 loop: CASSVGGSPMGETQYF. The CDR3 DNA reads as TGTGCCAGCAGCGTAGGGGGGAGTCCGATGGGAGAGACCCAGTACTTC.